This TCR beta chain derives from a study of CD4+ T cells in melanoma. Findings and caveats of the study: CD8+ T cell, macrophage and B cell function reportedly correlated with neoantigen-specific CD4+ T cells. Neoantigen-specific CD4+ T cells in melanoma reportedly had diverse differentiation states.

Details on this clone: Its antigen is as yet unknown.

Generated by immunoSEQ multiplex PCR, the TCRdb table keeps only in-frame clones and is missing some. The sample records thousands of clones, around 50% being singletons. The CDR3 is 16 amino acids. Trimming removed 1 base at V and 5 bases at J, with 17 bases between. Germline values: CDR1 MGHRA, CDR2 YSYEKL. The V gene is TRBV4-1, the J gene TRBJ1-2; D perhaps matches TRBD1 (6 bases). Sequencing input: cells from a culture (not recorded whether cultured in vitro). The origin of this receptor is a human donor with melanoma. The CDR3 region has the DNA TGCGCCAGCAGCCAAGCACTGCAAGACAGGCAGTATGGCTACACCTTC. Translation gives CASSQALQDRQYGYTF.